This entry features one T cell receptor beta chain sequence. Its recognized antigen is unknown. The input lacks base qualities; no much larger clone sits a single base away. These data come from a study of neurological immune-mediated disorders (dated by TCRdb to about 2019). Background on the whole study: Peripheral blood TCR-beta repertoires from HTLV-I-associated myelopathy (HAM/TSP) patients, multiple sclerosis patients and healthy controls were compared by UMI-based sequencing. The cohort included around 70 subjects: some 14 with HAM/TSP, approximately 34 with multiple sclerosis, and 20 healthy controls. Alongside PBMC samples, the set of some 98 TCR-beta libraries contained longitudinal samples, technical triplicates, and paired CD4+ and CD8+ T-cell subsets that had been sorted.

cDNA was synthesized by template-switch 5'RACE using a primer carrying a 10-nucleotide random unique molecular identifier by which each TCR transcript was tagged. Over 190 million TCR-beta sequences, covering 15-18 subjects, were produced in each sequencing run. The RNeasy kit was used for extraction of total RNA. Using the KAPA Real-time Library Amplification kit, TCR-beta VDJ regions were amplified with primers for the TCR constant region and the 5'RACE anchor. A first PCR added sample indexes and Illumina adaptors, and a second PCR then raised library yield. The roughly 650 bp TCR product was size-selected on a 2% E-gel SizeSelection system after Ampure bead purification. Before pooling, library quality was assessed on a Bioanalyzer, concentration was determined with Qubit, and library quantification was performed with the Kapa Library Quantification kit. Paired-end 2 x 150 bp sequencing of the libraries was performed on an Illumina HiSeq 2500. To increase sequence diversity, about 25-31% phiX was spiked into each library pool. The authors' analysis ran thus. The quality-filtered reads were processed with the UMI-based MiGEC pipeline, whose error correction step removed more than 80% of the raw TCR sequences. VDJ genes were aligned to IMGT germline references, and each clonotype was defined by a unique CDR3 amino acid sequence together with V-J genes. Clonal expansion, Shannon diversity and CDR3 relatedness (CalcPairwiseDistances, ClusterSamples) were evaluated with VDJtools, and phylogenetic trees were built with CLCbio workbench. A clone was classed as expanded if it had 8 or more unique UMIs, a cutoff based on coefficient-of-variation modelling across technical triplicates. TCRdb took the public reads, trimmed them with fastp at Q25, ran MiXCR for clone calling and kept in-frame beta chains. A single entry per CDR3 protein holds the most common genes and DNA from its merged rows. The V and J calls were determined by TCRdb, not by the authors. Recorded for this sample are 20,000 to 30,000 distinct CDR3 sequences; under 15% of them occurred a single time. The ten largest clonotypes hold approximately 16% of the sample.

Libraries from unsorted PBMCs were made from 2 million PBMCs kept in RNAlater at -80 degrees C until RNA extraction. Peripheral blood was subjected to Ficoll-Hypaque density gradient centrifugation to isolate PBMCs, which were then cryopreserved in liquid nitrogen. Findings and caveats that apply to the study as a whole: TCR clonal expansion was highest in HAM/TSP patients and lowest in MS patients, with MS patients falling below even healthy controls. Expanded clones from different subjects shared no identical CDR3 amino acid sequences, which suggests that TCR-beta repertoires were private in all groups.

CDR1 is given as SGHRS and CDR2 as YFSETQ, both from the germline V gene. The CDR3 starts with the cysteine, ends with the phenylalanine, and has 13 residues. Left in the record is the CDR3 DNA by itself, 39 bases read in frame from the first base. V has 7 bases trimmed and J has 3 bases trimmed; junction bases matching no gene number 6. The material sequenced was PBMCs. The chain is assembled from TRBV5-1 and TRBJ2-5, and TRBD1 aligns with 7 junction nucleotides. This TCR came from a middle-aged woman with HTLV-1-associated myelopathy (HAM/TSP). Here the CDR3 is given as CASCLDREETQYF. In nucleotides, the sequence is TGCGCCAGCTGTCTCGACAGGGAAGAGACCCAGTACTTC.